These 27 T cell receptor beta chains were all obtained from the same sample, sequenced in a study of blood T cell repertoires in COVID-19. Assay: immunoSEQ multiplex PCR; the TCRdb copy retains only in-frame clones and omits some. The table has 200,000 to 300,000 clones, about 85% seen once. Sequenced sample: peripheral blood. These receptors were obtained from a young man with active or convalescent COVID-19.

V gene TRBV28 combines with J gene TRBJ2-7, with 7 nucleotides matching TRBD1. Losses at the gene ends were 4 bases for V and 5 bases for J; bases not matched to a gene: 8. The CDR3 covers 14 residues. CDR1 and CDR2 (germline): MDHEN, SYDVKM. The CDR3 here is CASSSPQTGDEQYF. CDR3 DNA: TGTGCCAGCAGTTCCCCTCAAACAGGGGACGAGCAGTACTTC.

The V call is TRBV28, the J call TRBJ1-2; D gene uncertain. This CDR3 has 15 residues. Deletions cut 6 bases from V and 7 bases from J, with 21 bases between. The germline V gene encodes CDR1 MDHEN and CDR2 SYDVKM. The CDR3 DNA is TGTGCCAGCAGCTACCCACCAGAGGGTCCAAGTGGCTACACCTTC. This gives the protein CASSYPPEGPSGYTF.

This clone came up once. CDR3 nucleotide sequence: TGTGCCAGCAGCGAAACAGGGGGCGCATACACTGAAGCTTTCTTT. This encodes CASSETGGAYTEAFF. The chain carries TRBV7-3 and TRBJ1-1; 9 bases are a match to TRBD1. The germline V gene has CDR1 SGHTA and CDR2 FQGTGA. The CDR3 sequence is 15 residues long. J was trimmed by 3 bases and V by 5 bases; bases with no gene match: 7.

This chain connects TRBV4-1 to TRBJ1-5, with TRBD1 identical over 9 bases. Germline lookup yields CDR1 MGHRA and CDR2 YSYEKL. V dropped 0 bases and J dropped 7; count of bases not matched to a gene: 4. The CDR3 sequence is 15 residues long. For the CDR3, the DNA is TGCGCCAGCAGCCAAGAGACAGGGGGTGTGCAGCCCCAGCATTTT. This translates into CASSQETGGVQPQHF.

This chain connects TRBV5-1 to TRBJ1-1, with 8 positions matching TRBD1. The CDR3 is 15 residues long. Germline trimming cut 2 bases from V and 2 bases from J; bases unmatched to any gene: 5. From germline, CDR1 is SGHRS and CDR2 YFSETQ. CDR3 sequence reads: CASSLRQGLNTEAFF. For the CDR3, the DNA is TGCGCCAGCAGCTTAAGACAGGGGTTAAACACTGAAGCTTTCTTT. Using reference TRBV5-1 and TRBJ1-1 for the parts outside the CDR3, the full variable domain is KAGVTQTPRYLIKTRGQQVTLSCSPISGHRSVSWYQQTPGQGLQFLFEYFSETQRNKGNFPGRFSGRQFSNSRSEMNVSTLELGDSALYLCASSLRQGLNTEAFFGQGTRLTVV.

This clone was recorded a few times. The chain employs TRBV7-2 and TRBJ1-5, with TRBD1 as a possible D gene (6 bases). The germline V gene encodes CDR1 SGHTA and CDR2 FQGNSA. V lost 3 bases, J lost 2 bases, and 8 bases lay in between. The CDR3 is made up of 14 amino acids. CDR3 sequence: CASSFGTRNQPQHF. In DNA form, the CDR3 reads TGTGCCAGCAGCTTCGGGACACGCAATCAGCCCCAGCATTTT.

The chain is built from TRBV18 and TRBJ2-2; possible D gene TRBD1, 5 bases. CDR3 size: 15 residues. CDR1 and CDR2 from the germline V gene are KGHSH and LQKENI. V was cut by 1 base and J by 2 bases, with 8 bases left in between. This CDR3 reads CASSPRDSNTGELFF. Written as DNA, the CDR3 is TGTGCCAGCTCACCACGAGACAGTAACACCGGGGAGCTGTTTTTT. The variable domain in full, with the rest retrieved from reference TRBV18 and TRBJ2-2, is NAGVMQNPRHLVRRRGQEARLRCSPMKGHSHVYWYRQLPEEGLKFMVYLQKENIIDESGMPKERFSAEFPKEGPSILRIQQVVRGDSAAYFCASSPRDSNTGELFFGEGSRLTVL.

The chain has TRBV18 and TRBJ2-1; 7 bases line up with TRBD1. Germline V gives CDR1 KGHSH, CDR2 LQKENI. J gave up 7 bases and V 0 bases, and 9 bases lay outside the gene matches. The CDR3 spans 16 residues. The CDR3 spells CASSPPNRGDKNEQFF. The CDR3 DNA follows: TGTGCCAGCTCACCACCGAACAGGGGAGACAAGAATGAGCAGTTCTTC.

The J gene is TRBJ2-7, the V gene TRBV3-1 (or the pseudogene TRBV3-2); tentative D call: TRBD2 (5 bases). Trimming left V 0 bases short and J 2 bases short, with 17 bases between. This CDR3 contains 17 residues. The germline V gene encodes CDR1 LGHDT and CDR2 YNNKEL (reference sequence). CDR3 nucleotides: TGTGCCAGCAGCCAAGATGATCGGGCTAGCATTCCCTACGAGCAGTACTTC. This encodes CASSQDDRASIPYEQYF.

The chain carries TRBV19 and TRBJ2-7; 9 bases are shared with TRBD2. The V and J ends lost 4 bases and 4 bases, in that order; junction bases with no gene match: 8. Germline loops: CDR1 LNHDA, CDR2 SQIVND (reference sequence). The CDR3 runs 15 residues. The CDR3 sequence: CASSTIAGVGYEQYF. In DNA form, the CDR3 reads TGTGCCAGTAGTACAATAGCGGGAGTGGGGTACGAGCAGTACTTC.

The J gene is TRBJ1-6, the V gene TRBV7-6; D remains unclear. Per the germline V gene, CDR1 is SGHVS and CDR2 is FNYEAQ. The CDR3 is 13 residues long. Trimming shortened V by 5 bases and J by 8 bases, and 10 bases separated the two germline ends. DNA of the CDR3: TGTGCCAGCAGCACCAGAGAGGATTCACCCCTCCACTTT. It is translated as CASSTREDSPLHF. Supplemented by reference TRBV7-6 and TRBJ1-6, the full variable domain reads GAGVSQSPRYKVTKRGQDVALRCDPISGHVSLYWYRQALGQGPEFLTYFNYEAQQDKSGLPNDRFSAERPEGSISTLTIQRTEQRDSAMYRCASSTREDSPLHFGNGTRLTVT.

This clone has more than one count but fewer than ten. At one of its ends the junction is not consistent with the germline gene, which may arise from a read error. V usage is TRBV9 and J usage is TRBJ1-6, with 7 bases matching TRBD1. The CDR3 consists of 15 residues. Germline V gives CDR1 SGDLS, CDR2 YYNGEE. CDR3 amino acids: CASSVGDRDNSPLHF. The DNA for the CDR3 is TGTGCCAGCAGCGTGGGGGACAGAGATAATTCGCCCCTCCACTTT.

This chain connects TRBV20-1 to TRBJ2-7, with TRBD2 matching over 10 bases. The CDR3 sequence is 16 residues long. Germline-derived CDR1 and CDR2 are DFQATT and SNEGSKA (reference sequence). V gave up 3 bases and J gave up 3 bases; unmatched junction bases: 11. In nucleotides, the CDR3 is TGCAGTGCTAGTCCCCTGGCCCTAGCGGGGGTCTACGAGCAGTACTTC. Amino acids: CSASPLALAGVYEQYF.

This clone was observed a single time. CDR3 bases: TGTGCCAGCAGCTTAGTCTCACAGGGAACCTACGAGCAGTACTTC. This translates into CASSLVSQGTYEQYF. The V call is TRBV7-2, the J call TRBJ2-7, with D possibly TRBD1 on 6 matching bases. The CDR3 is 15 amino acids. Germline V gene lookup returns CDR1 SGHTA and CDR2 FQGNSA. Deletions cut 1 base from V and 2 bases from J, with 12 bases between.

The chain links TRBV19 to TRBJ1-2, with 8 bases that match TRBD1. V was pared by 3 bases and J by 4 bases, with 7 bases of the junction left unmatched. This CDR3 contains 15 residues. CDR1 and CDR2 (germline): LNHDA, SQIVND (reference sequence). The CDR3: CASSILRTGIYGYTF. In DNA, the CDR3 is TGTGCCAGTAGTATCCTACGGACAGGGATCTATGGCTACACCTTC.

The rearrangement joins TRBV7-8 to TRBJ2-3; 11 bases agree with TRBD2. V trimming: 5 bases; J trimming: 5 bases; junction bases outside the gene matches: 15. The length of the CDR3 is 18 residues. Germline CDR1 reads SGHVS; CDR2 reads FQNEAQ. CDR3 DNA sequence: TGTGCCAGCAGCCCCGTCCTCAAACTAGCGGGAGAAGGAGATACGCAGTATTTT. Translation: CASSPVLKLAGEGDTQYF.

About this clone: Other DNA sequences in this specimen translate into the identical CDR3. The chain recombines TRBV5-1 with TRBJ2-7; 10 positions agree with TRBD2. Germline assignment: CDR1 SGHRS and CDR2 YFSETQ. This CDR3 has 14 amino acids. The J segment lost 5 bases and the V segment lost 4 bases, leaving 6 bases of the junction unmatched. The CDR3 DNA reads TGCGCCAGCAGCCTAAGCGGGGGGGTCGACGAGCAGTACTTC. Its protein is CASSLSGGVDEQYF. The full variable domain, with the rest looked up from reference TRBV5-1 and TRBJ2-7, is KAGVTQTPRYLIKTRGQQVTLSCSPISGHRSVSWYQQTPGQGLQFLFEYFSETQRNKGNFPGRFSGRQFSNSRSEMNVSTLELGDSALYLCASSLSGGVDEQYFGPGTRLTVT.

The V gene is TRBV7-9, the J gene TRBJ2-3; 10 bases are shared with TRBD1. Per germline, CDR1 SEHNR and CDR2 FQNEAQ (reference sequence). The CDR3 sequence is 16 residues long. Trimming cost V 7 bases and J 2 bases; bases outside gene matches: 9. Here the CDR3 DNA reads TGTGCCAGCAACTTCCCGGGACAGGGGTCCACAGATACGCAGTATTTT. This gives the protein CASNFPGQGSTDTQYF.

The CDR3: CASSPGQGWADTQYF. The CDR3 DNA sequence: TGTGCCAGCAGTCCGGGACAGGGGTGGGCAGATACGCAGTATTTT. The chain has TRBV28 and TRBJ2-3; 10 nucleotides align to TRBD1. Trimming removed 5 bases from V and 4 bases from J; junction bases left unmatched: 6. CDR3 length equals 15 residues. The germline V gene encodes CDR1 MDHEN and CDR2 SYDVKM.

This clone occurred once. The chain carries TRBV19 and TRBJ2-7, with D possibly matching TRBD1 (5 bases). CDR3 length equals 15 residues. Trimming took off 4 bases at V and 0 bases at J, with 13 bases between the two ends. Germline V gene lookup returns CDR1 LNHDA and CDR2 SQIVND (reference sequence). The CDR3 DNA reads TGTGCCAGTAGTACCCAACAGGTTGCCTCCTACGAGCAGTACTTC. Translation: CASSTQQVASYEQYF.

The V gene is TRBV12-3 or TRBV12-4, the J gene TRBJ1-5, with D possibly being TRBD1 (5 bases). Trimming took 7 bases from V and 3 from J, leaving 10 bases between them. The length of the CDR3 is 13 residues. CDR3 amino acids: CASTGQFNQPQHF. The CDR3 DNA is TGTGCCAGCACCGGACAATTCAATCAGCCCCAGCATTTT.

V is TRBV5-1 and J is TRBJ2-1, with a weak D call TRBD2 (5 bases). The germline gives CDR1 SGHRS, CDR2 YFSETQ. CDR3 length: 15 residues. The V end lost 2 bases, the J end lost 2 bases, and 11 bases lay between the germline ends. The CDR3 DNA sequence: TGCGCCAGCAGCTTAAGCGGACCCCCCTACAATGAGCAGTTCTTC. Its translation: CASSLSGPPYNEQFF.

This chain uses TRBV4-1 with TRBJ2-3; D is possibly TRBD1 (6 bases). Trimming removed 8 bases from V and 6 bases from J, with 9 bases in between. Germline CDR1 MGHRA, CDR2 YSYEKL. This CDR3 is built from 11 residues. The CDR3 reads CASARGDTQYF. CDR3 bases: TGCGCCAGCGCGAGGGGGGATACGCAGTATTTT.

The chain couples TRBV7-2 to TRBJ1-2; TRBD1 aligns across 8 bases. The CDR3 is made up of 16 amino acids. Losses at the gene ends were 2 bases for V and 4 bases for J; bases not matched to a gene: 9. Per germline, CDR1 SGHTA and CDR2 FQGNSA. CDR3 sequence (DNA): TGTGCCAGCAGCTTACAGTCAGGGGGCCCAACCTATGGCTACACCTTC. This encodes CASSLQSGGPTYGYTF.

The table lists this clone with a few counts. CDR3 bases: TGTGCCAGCAGCCGGTTACCGGGGTCACCACATTTGAACACTGAAGCTTTCTTT. Translated, it gives CASSRLPGSPHLNTEAFF. The chain has TRBV7-3 and TRBJ1-1, with D uncertain. The CDR3 loop spans 18 amino acids. Trimming stripped 5 bases from V and 0 bases from J, with 22 bases between. Germline V CDR1 and CDR2: SGHTA, FQGTGA.

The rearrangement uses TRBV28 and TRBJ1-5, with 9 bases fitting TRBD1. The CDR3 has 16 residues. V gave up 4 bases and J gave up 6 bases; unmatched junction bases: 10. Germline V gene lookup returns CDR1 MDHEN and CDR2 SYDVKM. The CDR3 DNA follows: TGTGCCAGCAGTTCCGGCACCGGGACAGGGCCTCAGCCCCAGCATTTT. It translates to CASSSGTGTGPQPQHF.

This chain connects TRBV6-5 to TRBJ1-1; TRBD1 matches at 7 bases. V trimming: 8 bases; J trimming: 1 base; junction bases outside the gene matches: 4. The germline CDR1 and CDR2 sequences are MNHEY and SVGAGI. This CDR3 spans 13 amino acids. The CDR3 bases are TGTGCCAGCCGACAGGGTTCGAACACTGAAGCTTTCTTT. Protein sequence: CASRQGSNTEAFF.